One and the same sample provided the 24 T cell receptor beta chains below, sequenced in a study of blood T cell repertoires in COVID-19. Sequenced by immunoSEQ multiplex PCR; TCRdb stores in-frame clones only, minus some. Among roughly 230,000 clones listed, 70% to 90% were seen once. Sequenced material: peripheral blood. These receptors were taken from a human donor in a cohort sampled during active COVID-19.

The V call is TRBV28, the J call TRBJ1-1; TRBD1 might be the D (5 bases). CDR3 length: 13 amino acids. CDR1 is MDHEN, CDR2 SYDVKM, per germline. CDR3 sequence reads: CAAVQGLNTEAFF. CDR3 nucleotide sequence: TGTGCTGCGGTGCAGGGCTTGAACACTGAAGCTTTCTTT. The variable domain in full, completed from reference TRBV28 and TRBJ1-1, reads DVKVTQSSRYLVKRTGEKVFLECVQDMDHENMFWYRQDPGLGLRLIYFSYDVKMKEKGDIPEGYSVSREKKERFSLILESASTNQTSMYLCAAVQGLNTEAFFGQGTRLTVV.

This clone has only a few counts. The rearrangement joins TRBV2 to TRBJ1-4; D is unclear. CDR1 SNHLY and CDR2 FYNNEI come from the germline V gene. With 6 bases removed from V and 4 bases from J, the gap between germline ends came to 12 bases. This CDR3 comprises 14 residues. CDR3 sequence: CASRGARINEKLFF. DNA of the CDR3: TGTGCCAGCAGGGGAGCTAGGATTAATGAAAAACTGTTTTTT.

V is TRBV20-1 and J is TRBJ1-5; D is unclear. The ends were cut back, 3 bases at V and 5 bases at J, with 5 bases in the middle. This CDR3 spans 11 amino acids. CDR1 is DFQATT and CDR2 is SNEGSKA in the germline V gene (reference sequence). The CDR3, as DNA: TGCAGTGCTAGCGGGGATCAGCCCCAGCATTTT. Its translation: CSASGDQPQHF.

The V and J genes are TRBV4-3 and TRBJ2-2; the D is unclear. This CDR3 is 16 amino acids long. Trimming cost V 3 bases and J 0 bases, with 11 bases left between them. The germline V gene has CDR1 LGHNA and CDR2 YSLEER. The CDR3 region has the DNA TGCGCCAGCAGCCATGATCCCAGGTCGAACACCGGGGAGCTGTTTTTT. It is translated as CASSHDPRSNTGELFF.

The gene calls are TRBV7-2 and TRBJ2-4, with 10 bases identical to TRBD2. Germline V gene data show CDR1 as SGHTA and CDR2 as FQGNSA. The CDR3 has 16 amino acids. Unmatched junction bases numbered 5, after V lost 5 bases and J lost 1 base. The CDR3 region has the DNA TGTGCCAGCAGCCAACTAGCGGGAACGGCCAAAAACATTCAGTACTTC. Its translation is CASSQLAGTAKNIQYF.

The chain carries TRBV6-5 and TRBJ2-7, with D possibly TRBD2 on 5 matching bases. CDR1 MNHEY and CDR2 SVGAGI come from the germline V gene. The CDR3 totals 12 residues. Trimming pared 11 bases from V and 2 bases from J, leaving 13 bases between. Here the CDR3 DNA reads TGTGCCGCCCGAGGGCCAACCTACGAGCAGTACTTC. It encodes CAARGPTYEQYF.

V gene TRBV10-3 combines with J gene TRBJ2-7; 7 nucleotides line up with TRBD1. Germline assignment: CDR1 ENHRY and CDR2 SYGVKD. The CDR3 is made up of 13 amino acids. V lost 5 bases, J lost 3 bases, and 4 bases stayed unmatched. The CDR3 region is CAISPGQSYEQYF. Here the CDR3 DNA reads TGTGCCATCAGTCCGGGACAGAGCTACGAGCAGTACTTC.

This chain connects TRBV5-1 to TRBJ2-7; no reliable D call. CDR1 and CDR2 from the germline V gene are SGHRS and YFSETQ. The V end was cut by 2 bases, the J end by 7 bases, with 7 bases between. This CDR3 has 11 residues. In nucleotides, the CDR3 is TGCGCCAGCAGCTTCGGTCAAGAGCAGTACTTC. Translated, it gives CASSFGQEQYF.

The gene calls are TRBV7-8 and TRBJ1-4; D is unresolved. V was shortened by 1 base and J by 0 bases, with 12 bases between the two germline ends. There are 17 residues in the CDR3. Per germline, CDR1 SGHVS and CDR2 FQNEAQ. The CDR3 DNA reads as TGTGCCAGCAGCTTAGGTCACAGATTTGCAACTAATGAAAAACTGTTTTTT. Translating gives CASSLGHRFATNEKLFF.

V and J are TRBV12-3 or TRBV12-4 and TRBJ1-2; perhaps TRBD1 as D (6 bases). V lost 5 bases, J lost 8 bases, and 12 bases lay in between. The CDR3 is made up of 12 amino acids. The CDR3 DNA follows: TGTGCCAGCAGTCCTACAGGGAAAGGCTACACCTTC. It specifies CASSPTGKGYTF.

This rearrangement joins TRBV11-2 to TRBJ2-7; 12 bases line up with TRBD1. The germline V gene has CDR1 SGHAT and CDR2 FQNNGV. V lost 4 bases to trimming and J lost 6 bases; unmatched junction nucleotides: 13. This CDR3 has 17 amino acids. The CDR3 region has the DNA TGTGCCAGCAGCTCCTGGGAGGGGACAGGGGGCTCCGGCGAGCAGTACTTC. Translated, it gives CASSSWEGTGGSGEQYF.

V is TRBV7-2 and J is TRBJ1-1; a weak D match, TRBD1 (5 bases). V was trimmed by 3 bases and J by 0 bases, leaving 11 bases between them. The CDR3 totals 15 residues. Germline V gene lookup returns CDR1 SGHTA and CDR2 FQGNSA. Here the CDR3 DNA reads TGTGCCAGCAGCTTTGCGGGACCTGTGAACACTGAAGCTTTCTTT. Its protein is CASSFAGPVNTEAFF.

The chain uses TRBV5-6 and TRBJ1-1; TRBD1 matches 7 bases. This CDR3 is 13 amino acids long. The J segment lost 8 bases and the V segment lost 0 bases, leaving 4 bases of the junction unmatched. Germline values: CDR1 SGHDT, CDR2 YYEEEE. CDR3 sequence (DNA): TGTGCCAGCAGCTTGGCTCCGGGACAGGAAGCTTTCTTT. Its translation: CASSLAPGQEAFF.

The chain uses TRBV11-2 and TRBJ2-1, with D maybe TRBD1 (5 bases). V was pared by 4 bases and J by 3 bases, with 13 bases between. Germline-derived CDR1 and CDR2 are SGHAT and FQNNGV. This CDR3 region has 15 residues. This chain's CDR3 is CASSSDSLGYNEQFF. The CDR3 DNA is TGTGCCAGCAGCTCCGACAGTCTCGGCTACAATGAGCAGTTCTTC.

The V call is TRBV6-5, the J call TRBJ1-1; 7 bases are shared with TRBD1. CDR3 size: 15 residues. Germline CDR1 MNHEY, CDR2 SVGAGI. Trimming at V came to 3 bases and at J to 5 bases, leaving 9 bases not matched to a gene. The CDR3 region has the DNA TGTGCCAGCAGTTATGATTGGGGACAGCGGACTGAAGCTTTCTTT. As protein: CASSYDWGQRTEAFF.

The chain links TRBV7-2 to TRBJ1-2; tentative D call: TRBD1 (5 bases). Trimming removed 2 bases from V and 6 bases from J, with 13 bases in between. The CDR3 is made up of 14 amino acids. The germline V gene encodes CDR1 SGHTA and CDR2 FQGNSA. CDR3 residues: CASSLMDTGDGYTF. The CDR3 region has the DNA TGTGCCAGCAGCTTAATGGACACTGGGGATGGCTACACCTTC. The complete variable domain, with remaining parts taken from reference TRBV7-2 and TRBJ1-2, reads GAGVSQSPSNKVTEKGKDVELRCDPISGHTALYWYRQSLGQGLEFLIYFQGNSAPDKSGLPSDRFSAERTGGSVSTLTIQRTQQEDSAVYLCASSLMDTGDGYTFGSGTRLTVV.

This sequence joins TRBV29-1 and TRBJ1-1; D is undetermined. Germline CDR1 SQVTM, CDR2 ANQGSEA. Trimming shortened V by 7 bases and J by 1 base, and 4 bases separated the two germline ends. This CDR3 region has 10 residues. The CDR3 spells CSAQNTEAFF. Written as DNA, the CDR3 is TGCAGCGCCCAGAACACTGAAGCTTTCTTT.

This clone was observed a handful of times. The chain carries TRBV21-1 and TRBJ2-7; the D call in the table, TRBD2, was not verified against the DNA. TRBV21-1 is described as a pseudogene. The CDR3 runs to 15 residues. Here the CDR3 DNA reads TGTGCCAGCAGCAAAGGTGGCGGGGTCTCCTACGAGCAGTACTTC. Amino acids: CASSKGGGVSYEQYF.

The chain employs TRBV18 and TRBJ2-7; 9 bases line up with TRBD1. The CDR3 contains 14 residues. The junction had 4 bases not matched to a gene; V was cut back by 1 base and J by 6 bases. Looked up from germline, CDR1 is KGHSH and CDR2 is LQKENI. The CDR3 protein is CASSPQDRGGEQYF. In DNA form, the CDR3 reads TGTGCCAGCTCACCACAGGACAGGGGAGGCGAGCAGTACTTC.

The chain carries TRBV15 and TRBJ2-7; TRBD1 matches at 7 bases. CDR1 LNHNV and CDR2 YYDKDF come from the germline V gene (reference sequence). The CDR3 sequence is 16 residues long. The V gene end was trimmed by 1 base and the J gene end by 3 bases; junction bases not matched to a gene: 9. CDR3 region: CATSRGRTGRSYEQYF. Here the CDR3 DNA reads TGTGCCACCAGCAGAGGGAGGACAGGACGAAGCTACGAGCAGTACTTC.

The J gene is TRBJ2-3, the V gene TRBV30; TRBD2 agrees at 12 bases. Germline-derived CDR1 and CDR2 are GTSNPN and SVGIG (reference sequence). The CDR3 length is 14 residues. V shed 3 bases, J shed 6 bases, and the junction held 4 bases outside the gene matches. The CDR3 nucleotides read TGTGCCTGGAGGCTAGCGGGGGGGCCCGATACGCAGTATTTT. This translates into CAWRLAGGPDTQYF.

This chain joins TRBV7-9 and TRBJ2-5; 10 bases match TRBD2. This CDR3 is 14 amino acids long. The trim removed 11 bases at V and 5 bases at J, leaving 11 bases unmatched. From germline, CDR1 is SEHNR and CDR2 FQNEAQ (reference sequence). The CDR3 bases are TGTGCCGGAAGACCACTAGCGGGACAGGAGACCCAGTACTTC. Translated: CAGRPLAGQETQYF. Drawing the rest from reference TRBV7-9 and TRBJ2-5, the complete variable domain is DTGVSQNPRHKITKRGQNVTFRCDPISEHNRLYWYRQTLGQGPEFLTYFQNEAQLEKSRLLSDRFSAERPKGSFSTLEIQRTEQGDSAMYLCAGRPLAGQETQYFGPGTRLLVL.

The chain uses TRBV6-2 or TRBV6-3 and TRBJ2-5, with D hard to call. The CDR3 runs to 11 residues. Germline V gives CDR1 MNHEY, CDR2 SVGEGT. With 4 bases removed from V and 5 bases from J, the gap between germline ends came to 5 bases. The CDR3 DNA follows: TGTGCCAGCAGTTTACGGGAGACCCAGTACTTC. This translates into CASSLRETQYF.

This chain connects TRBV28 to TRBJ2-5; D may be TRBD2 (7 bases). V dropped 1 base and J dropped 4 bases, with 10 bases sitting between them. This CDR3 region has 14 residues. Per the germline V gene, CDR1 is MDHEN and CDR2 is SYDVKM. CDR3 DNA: TGTGCCAGCAGTTTATACAGGGAGGGAGAGACCCAGTACTTC. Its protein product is CASSLYREGETQYF.